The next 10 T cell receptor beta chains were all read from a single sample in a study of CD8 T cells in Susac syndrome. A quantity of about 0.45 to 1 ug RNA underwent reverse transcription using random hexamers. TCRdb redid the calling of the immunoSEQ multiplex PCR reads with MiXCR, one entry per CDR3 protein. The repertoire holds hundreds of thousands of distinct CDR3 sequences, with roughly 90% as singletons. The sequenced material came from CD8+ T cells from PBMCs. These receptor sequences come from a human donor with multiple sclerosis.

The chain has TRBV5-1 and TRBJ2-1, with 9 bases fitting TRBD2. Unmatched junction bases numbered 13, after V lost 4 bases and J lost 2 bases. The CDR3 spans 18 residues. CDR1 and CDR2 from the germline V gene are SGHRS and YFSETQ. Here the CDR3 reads CASSGLLGAGGTYNEQFF. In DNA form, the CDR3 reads TGCGCCAGCAGCGGCCTCCTGGGAGCGGGAGGCACCTACAATGAGCAGTTCTTC.

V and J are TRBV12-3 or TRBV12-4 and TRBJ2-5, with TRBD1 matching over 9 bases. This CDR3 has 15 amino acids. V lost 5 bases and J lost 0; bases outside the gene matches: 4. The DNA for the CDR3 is TGTGCCAGCAGTCTACAGGGGGCCGACCAAGAGACCCAGTACTTC. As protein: CASSLQGADQETQYF.

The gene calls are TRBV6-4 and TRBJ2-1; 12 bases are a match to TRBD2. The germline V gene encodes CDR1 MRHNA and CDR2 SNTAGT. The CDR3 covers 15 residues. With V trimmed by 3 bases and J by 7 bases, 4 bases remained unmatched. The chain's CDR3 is CASSETSGSGNEQFF. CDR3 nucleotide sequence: TGTGCCAGCAGTGAGACTAGCGGGAGTGGGAATGAGCAGTTCTTC.

The CDR3 here is CASSFGDRNSYEQYF. For the CDR3, the DNA is TGTGCCAGCAGCTTTGGGGACAGGAACTCCTACGAGCAGTACTTC. V is TRBV7-9 and J is TRBJ2-7; TRBD1 aligns across 8 bases. The CDR3 sequence is 15 residues long. V lost 3 bases, J lost 0 bases, and 4 bases stayed unmatched. Looked up from germline, CDR1 is SEHNR and CDR2 is FQNEAQ (reference sequence).

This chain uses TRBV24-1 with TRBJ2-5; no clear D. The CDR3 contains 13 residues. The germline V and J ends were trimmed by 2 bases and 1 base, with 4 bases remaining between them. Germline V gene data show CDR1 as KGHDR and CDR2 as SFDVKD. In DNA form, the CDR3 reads TGTGCCACCAGTGATTACAGCCAAGAGACCCAGTACTTC. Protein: CATSDYSQETQYF.

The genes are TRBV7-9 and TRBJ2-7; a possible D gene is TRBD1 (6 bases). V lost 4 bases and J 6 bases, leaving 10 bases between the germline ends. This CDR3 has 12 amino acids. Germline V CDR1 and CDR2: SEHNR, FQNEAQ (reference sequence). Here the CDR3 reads CASSSQGPEQYF. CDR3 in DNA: TGTGCCAGCAGCTCACAGGGACCCGAGCAGTACTTC.

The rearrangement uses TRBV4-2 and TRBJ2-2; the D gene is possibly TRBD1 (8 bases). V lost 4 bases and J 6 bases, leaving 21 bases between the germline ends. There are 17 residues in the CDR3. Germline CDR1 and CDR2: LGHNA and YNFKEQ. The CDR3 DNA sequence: TGTGCCAGCAGCCCAGAGACAGGGGACTACGGGGCCGGGGAGCTGTTTTTT. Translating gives CASSPETGDYGAGELFF.

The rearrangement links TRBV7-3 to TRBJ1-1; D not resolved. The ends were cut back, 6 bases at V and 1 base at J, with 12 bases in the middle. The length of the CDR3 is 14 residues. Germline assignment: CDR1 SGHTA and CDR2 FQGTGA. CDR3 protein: CASSVGMGNTEAFF. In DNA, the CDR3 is TGTGCCAGCAGTGTTGGGATGGGGAACACTGAAGCTTTCTTT.

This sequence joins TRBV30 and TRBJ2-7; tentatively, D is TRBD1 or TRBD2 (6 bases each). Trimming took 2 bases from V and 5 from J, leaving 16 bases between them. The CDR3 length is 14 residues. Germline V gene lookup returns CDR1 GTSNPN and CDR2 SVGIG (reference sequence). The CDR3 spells CAWSQTGALDEQYF. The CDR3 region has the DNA TGTGCCTGGAGTCAGACGGGGGCCCTCGACGAGCAGTACTTC.

CDR3 in DNA: TGTGCCAGCAGCTCGACAGGGATCAACCCCTACGAGCAGTACTTC. Translation gives CASSSTGINPYEQYF. This sequence joins TRBV7-2 and TRBJ2-7, with TRBD1 matching 7 bases. Unmatched junction bases numbered 8, after V lost 4 bases and J lost 2 bases. This CDR3 spans 15 amino acids. Per the germline V gene, CDR1 is SGHTA and CDR2 is FQGNSA.